This TCR beta chain is drawn from a study of read filtering for tumor transcriptome and immune sequencing. The library was built from roughly 400 ng RNA with molecular barcoded adaptors for alpha/delta and beta/gamma chains. One entry per CDR3 protein results from TCRdb running MiXCR on the reads. The table records about 27,000 distinct CDR3 sequences, approximately 15% of them present only once. This clonotype has a count of ten or more. V trimming: 3 bases; J trimming: 6 bases; junction bases outside the gene matches: 9. The germline V gene encodes CDR1 MGHRA and CDR2 YSYEKL. This CDR3 comprises 16 residues.

The receptor was derived from a donor aged 40 or older with multiple myeloma. Sequenced sample: a population of CD138-negative cells sorted from bone marrow. The rearrangement links TRBV4-1 to TRBJ1-5; 9 bases are shared with TRBD1. CDR3 residues: CASSQFPGQGSQPQHF. CDR3 nucleotide sequence: TGCGCCAGCAGCCAGTTTCCGGGACAGGGAAGTCAGCCCCAGCATTTT.